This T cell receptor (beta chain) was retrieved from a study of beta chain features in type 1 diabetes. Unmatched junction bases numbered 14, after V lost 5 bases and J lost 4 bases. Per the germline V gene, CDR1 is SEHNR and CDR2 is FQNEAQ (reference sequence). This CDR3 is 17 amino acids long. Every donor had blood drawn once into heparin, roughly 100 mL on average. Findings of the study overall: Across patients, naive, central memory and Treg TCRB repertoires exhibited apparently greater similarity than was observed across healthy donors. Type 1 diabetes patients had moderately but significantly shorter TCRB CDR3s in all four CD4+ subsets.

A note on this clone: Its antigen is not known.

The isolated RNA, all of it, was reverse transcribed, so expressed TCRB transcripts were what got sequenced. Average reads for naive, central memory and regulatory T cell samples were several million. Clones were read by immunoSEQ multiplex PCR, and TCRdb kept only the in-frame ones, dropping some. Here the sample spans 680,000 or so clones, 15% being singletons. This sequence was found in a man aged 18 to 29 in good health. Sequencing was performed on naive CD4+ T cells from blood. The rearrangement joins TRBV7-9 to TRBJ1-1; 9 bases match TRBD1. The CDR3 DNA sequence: TGTGCCAGCAGCCTTGTCGGGACAGGGAGGCAGAGCACTGAAGCTTTCTTT. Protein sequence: CASSLVGTGRQSTEAFF.